These 24 T cell receptor beta chains came from one sample sequenced in a study of vaccination effects on CD4 cells after COVID-19. No cognate antigen is known for these TCRs. Following culture for around 9 days, CD4+ T cells were isolated. Repertoires were generated with immunoSEQ multiplex PCR, while TCRdb's copy carries only in-frame clones and drops some. The data show about 74,000 clones, with approximately 77% seen just once and approximately 2% held by the top ten. Sequencing used CD4+ T cells from PBMCs cultured without peptide, obtained before COVID-19 vaccination. The receptors shown here come from a human donor who received a COVID-19 vaccine.

This clone was detected only a few times. This rearrangement joins TRBV6-5 to TRBJ1-5; 9 bases are shared with TRBD1. Germline CDR1 reads MNHEY; CDR2 reads SVGAGI. The CDR3 totals 13 residues. V trimming: 9 bases; J trimming: 5 bases; junction bases outside the gene matches: 5. CDR3 in amino acids: CARLQGAYQPQHF. DNA for the CDR3: TGTGCCAGACTACAGGGGGCGTATCAGCCCCAGCATTTT.

This clone was recorded once. The genes are TRBV24-1 and TRBJ1-2; the D gene is possibly TRBD1 (5 bases). CDR1 is KGHDR and CDR2 is SFDVKD in the germline V gene. The CDR3 covers 16 residues. V dropped 4 bases and J dropped 4 bases, with 18 bases sitting between them. In nucleotides, the CDR3 is TGTGCCACCAGTGAGGGGGGGACGGTTGGGGCCTATGGCTACACCTTC. It yields the protein CATSEGGTVGAYGYTF.

The chain joins TRBV18 to TRBJ1-2; no definite D call. Trimming stripped 3 bases from V and 4 bases from J, with 9 bases between. This CDR3 has 13 residues. CDR1 KGHSH and CDR2 LQKENI come from the germline V gene. The CDR3 DNA follows: TGTGCCAGCTCACCCCCAGGCCTCTATGGCTACACCTTC. This encodes CASSPPGLYGYTF. The entire variable domain, with the rest obtained from reference TRBV18 and TRBJ1-2, is as follows: NAGVMQNPRHLVRRRGQEARLRCSPMKGHSHVYWYRQLPEEGLKFMVYLQKENIIDESGMPKERFSAEFPKEGPSILRIQQVVRGDSAAYFCASSPPGLYGYTFGSGTRLTVV.

This sequence joins TRBV14 and TRBJ2-2; 8 bases line up with TRBD1. The CDR3 runs to 15 residues. Germline loops: CDR1 SGHDN, CDR2 FVKESK. V gave up 3 bases and J gave up 1 base; unmatched junction bases: 1. The CDR3: CASSQDRVNTGELFF. The CDR3 DNA follows: TGTGCCAGCAGCCAGGACAGGGTGAACACCGGGGAGCTGTTTTTT.

The chain joins TRBV11-1 to TRBJ2-3; perhaps TRBD1 as D (6 bases). This CDR3 is built from 13 residues. CDR1 and CDR2 (germline): SGHAT, FQDESV (reference sequence). Trimming pared 5 bases from V and 7 bases from J, leaving 13 bases between. The CDR3 coding sequence is TGTGCCAGCAGCACGAACAGGGAATATACGCAGTATTTT. As protein: CASSTNREYTQYF.

This clone was counted a few times. The identical CDR3 is also encoded by other nucleotide sequences in the sample. The rearrangement links TRBV18 to TRBJ1-5; D ambiguous. There are 13 residues in the CDR3. Germline CDR1 KGHSH, CDR2 LQKENI. The V end was cut by 3 bases, the J end by 1 base, with 4 bases between. The chain's CDR3 is CASSPDSNQPQHF. Here the CDR3 DNA reads TGTGCCAGCTCACCGGACAGCAATCAGCCCCAGCATTTT.

V gene TRBV7-2 combines with J gene TRBJ2-1; D is perhaps TRBD1 or TRBD2 (6 bases each). Trimming pared 7 bases from V and 7 bases from J, leaving 14 bases between. CDR1 and CDR2 from the germline V gene are SGHTA and FQGNSA. This CDR3 region has 13 residues. The CDR3 loop reads CASTRGAENEQFF. The CDR3 region has the DNA TGTGCCAGCACGAGGGGGGCCGAAAATGAGCAGTTCTTC.

The chain couples TRBV6-5 to TRBJ2-7; 7 bases fit TRBD2. Germline CDR1 reads MNHEY; CDR2 reads SVGAGI. Losses at the gene ends were 6 bases for V and 2 bases for J; bases not matched to a gene: 4. CDR3 length equals 13 residues. This CDR3 is CASRKAGAYEQYV. CDR3 in DNA: TGTGCCAGCAGGAAGGCGGGGGCCTACGAGCAGTACGTC.

The chain uses TRBV19 and TRBJ1-4; D may be TRBD1 (5 bases). From germline, CDR1 is LNHDA and CDR2 SQIVND (reference sequence). The CDR3 has 14 amino acids. V lost 7 bases, J lost 7 bases, and 16 bases lay in between. CDR3 protein: CASTYSGTLEKLFF. For the CDR3, the DNA is TGTGCCAGTACATATTCCGGGACTCTTGAAAAACTGTTTTTT.

This chain uses TRBV6-5 with TRBJ1-1; 7 bases align to TRBD1. V lost 2 bases and J lost 4; bases outside the gene matches: 7. Per the germline V gene, CDR1 is MNHEY and CDR2 is SVGAGI. This CDR3 has 15 amino acids. The CDR3 nucleotides read TGTGCCAGCAGTTACGGGGGGCAGGGGGGCACTGAAGCTTTCTTT. Encoded protein: CASSYGGQGGTEAFF.

In its sample, this clone was seen a few times. The gene calls are TRBV18 and TRBJ2-7; TRBD1 is a possible D gene (5 bases). The V end was cut by 3 bases, the J end by 4 bases, with 13 bases between. Germline V CDR1 and CDR2: KGHSH, LQKENI. This CDR3 is built from 14 residues. CDR3 protein: CASSPSRDTYEQYV. The CDR3 DNA is TGTGCCAGCTCACCCTCCAGGGATACATACGAGCAGTACGTC.

The rearrangement joins TRBV19 to TRBJ1-5; unclear D gene. The germline CDR1 and CDR2 sequences are LNHDA and SQIVND (reference sequence). V shed 2 bases and J shed 5 bases, with 13 bases lying between them. The CDR3 runs 15 residues. The CDR3 sequence is CASSITRAQDQPQHF. CDR3 sequence (DNA): TGTGCCAGTAGTATAACCAGAGCTCAGGATCAGCCCCAGCATTTT.

This clone was observed a few times. The chain links TRBV24-1 to TRBJ2-2; D not certain. The germline V and J ends were trimmed by 7 bases and 8 bases, with 13 bases remaining between them. This CDR3 spans 13 amino acids. The germline CDR1 and CDR2 sequences are KGHDR and SFDVKD. The CDR3 bases are TGTGCCACCAGGCGAAACTCACAGGGGGAGCTGTTTTTT. It is translated as CATRRNSQGELFF.

The chain employs TRBV6-1 and TRBJ1-1, with D perhaps TRBD1 (6 bases). The CDR3 is made up of 14 amino acids. The germline gives CDR1 MNHNS, CDR2 SASEGT. The V end was cut by 6 bases, the J end by 6 bases, with 17 bases between. CDR3: CASRGQQLGAEAFF. Here the CDR3 DNA reads TGTGCCAGCAGAGGACAGCAATTGGGGGCTGAAGCTTTCTTT.

This clone was seen once. The V and J genes are TRBV4-1 and TRBJ2-7; D might be TRBD2 (7 bases). Germline V gene sequence: CDR1 MGHRA, CDR2 YSYEKL. The CDR3 contains 12 residues. The chain's CDR3 is CASSQDYRGGHV. The CDR3 DNA is TGCGCCAGCAGCCAAGATTATAGGGGGGGGCACGTC.

The chain carries TRBV5-3 and TRBJ1-1; no definite D call. TRBV5-3 is an ORF; its function is uncertain. V was pared by 4 bases and J by 5 bases, with 24 bases between. The CDR3 consists of 17 residues. CDR3 in DNA: TGTGCCAGAAGCACCTCGGGCCCGACCATCAAGGGAACTGAAGCTTTCTTT. This translates into CARSTSGPTIKGTEAFF.

The V call is TRBV6-4, the J call TRBJ2-1, with 10 positions matching TRBD1. V lost 2 bases and J lost 2; bases outside the gene matches: 6. The CDR3 extends over 17 amino acids. Germline CDR1 and CDR2: MRHNA and SNTAGT. This chain's CDR3 is CASSDRPGTGAYNEQFF. The CDR3 nucleotides are TGTGCCAGCAGTGACCGACCCGGGACAGGGGCCTACAATGAGCAGTTCTTC.

This rearrangement joins TRBV18 to TRBJ1-1; D is undetermined. This CDR3 comprises 13 residues. Per the germline V gene, CDR1 is KGHSH and CDR2 is LQKENI. Trimming took off 3 bases at V and 3 bases at J, with 8 bases between the two ends. The CDR3 is CASSPVEDTEAFF. The CDR3 DNA reads TGTGCCAGCTCACCCGTAGAGGACACTGAAGCTTTCTTT.

This clone was picked up a small number of times. The rearrangement links TRBV5-4 to TRBJ1-4, with D unresolved. Per germline, CDR1 SGHNT and CDR2 YYREEE (reference sequence). This CDR3 has 15 residues. The V end lost 1 base, the J end lost 0 bases, and 7 bases lay between the germline ends. CDR3 DNA: TGTGCCAGCAGCTTGTCCTCCACAACTAATGAAAAACTGTTTTTT. This sequence encodes CASSLSSTTNEKLFF.

This clone has more than one count but fewer than ten. The chain has TRBV6-2 or TRBV6-3 and TRBJ1-2; 8 nucleotides align to TRBD1. Germline assignment: CDR1 MNHEY and CDR2 SVGEGT. The CDR3 runs to 15 residues. J gave up 4 bases and V 2 bases, and 6 bases lay outside the gene matches. CDR3 sequence (DNA): TGTGCCAGCAGTTACGGACAGGGACCGACCTATGGCTACACCTTC. As protein: CASSYGQGPTYGYTF.

This chain uses TRBV28 with TRBJ1-2; 9 nucleotides align to TRBD1. CDR3 length: 15 amino acids. V lost 10 bases, J lost 3 bases, and 12 bases stayed unmatched. CDR1 is MDHEN, CDR2 SYDVKM, per germline. CDR3 amino acids: CATSTGTGPDYGYTF. The CDR3 DNA reads TGTGCCACCTCCACCGGGACAGGGCCGGACTATGGCTACACCTTC.

V gene TRBV6-2 or TRBV6-3 combines with J gene TRBJ1-5; the match to TRBD1 covers 8 bases. Trimming took 2 bases from V and 2 from J; bases not matched to a gene: 2. The CDR3 has 15 amino acids. Germline loops: CDR1 MNHEY, CDR2 SVGEGT. The CDR3 spells CASSYRGQGNQPQHF. CDR3 sequence (DNA): TGTGCCAGCAGTTACAGGGGACAGGGCAATCAGCCCCAGCATTTT.

This clone was detected once. V gene TRBV15 combines with J gene TRBJ2-3; no clear D. This CDR3 has 13 amino acids. V was pared by 0 bases and J by 2 bases, with 3 bases between. CDR1 is LNHNV, CDR2 YYDKDF, per germline (reference sequence). The CDR3 DNA reads TGTGCCACCAGCAGAGAATACACAGATACGCAGTATTTT. This sequence encodes CATSREYTDTQYF. Full variable domain (remainder filled in from reference TRBV15 and TRBJ2-3): DAMVIQNPRYQVTQFGKPVTLSCSQTLNHNVMYWYQQKSSQAPKLLFHYYDKDFNNEADTPDNFQSRRPNTSFCFLDIRSPGLGDTAMYLCATSREYTDTQYFGPGTRLTVL.

This sequence joins TRBV2 and TRBJ1-4, with D unclear. Germline CDR1 SNHLY, CDR2 FYNNEI. V lost 5 bases to trimming and J lost 7 bases, with 11 bases between them. This CDR3 spans 13 amino acids. In nucleotides, the CDR3 is TGTGCCAGCAGTCCTACGGGTGGTGAAAAACTGTTTTTT. It translates to CASSPTGGEKLFF.